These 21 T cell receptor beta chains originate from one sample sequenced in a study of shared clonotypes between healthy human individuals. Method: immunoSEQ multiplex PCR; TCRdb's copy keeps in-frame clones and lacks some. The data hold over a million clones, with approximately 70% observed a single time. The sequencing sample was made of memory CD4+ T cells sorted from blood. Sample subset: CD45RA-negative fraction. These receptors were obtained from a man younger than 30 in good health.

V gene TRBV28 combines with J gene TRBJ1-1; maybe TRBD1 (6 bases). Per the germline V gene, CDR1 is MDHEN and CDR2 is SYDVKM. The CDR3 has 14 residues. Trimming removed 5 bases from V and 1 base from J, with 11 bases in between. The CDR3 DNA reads TGTGCCAGCAGTCCCTCGGACAGGAACACTGAAGCTTTCTTT. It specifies CASSPSDRNTEAFF.

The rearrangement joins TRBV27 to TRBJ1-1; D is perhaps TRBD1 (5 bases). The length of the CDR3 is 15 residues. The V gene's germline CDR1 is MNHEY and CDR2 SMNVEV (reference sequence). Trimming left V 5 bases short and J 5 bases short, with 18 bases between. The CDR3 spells CASSTTGHGGTEAFF. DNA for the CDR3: TGTGCCAGCAGTACCACGGGCCACGGGGGAACTGAAGCTTTCTTT.

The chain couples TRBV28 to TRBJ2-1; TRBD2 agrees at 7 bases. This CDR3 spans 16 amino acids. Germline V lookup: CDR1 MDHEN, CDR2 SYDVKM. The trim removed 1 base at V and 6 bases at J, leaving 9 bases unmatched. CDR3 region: CASSLSSGGSRNEQFF. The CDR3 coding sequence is TGTGCCAGCAGTTTATCCTCAGGCGGGAGTCGCAATGAGCAGTTCTTC. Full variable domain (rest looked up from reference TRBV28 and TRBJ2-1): DVKVTQSSRYLVKRTGEKVFLECVQDMDHENMFWYRQDPGLGLRLIYFSYDVKMKEKGDIPEGYSVSREKKERFSLILESASTNQTSMYLCASSLSSGGSRNEQFFGPGTRLTVL.

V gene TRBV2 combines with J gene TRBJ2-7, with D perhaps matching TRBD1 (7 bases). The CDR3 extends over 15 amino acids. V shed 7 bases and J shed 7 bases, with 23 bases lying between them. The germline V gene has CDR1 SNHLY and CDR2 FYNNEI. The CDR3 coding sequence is TGTGCCAGCATCTACTACAGACAGGGAGGTTGGGAGCAGTACTTC. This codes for CASIYYRQGGWEQYF. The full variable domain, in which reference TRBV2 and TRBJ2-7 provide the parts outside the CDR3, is EPEVTQTPSHQVTQMGQEVILRCVPISNHLYFYWYRQILGQKVEFLVSFYNNEISEKSEIFDDQFSVERPDGSNFTLKIRSTKLEDSAMYFCASIYYRQGGWEQYFGPGTRLTVT.

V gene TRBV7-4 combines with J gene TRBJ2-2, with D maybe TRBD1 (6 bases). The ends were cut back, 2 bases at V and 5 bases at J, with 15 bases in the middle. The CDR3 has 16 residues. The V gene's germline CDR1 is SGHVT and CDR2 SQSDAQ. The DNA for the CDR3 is TGTGCCAGCAGCTTATCACCAGCCCAGGGGACCGGGGAGCTGTTTTTT. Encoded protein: CASSLSPAQGTGELFF.

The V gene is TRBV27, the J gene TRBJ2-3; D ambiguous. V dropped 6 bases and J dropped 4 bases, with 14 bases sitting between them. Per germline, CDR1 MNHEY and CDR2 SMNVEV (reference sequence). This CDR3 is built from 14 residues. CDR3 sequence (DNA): TGTGCCAGCAGGCTGGAAGGGTTATCAGATACGCAGTATTTT. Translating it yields CASRLEGLSDTQYF.

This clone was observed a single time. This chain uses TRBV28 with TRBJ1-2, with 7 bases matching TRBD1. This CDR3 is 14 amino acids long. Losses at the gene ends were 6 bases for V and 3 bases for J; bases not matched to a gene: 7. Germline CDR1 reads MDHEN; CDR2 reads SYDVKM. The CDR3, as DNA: TGTGCCAGCAGCACGGGACAGAAAGACTATGGCTACACCTTC. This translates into CASSTGQKDYGYTF.

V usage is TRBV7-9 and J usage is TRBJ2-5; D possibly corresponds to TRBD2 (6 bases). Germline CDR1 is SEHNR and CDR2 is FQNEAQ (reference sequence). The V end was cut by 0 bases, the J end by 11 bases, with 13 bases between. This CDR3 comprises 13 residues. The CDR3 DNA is TGTGCCAGCAGCTTAGCTGAAGGGAGGAAGCAGTACTTC. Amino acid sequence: CASSLAEGRKQYF.

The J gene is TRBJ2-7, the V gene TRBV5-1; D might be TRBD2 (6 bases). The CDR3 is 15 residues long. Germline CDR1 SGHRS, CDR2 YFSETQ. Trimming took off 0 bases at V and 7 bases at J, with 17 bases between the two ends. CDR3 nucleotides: TGCGCCAGCAGCTTGGTAGGGCAGTCGGCGGGGGAGCAGTACTTC. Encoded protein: CASSLVGQSAGEQYF.

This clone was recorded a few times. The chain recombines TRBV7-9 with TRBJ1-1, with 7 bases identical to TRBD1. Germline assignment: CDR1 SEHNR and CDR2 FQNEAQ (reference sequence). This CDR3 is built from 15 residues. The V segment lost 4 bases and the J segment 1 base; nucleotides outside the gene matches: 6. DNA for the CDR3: TGTGCCAGCAGCTCCCGGGACAGTAGGAACACTGAAGCTTTCTTT. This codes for CASSSRDSRNTEAFF.

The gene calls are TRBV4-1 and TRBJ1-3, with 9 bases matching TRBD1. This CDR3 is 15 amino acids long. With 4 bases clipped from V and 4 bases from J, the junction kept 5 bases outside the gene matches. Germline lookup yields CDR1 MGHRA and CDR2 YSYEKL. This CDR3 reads CASSRIQGAGNTIYF. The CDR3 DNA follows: TGCGCCAGCAGCCGAATACAGGGGGCAGGAAACACCATATATTTT.

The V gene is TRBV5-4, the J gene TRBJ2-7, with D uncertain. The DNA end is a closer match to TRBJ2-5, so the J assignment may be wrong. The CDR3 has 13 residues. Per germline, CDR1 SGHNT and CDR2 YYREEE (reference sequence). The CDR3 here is CASSLGLVETQYF. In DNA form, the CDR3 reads TGTGCCAGCAGCTTGGGGTTAGTGGAGACCCAGTACTTC.

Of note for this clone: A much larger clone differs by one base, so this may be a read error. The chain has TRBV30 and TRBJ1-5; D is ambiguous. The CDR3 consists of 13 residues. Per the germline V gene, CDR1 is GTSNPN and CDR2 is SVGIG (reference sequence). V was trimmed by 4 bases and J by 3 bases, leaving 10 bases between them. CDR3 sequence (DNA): TGTGCCTGGACCCCGCAGGCCAATCAGCCCCAGCATTTT. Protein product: CAWTPQANQPQHF.

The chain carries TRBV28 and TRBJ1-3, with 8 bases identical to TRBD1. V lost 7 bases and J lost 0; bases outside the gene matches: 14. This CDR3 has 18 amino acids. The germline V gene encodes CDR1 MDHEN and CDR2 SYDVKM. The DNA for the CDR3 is TGTGCCAGCACCTTCGACAGGGGACTTACTAGCTCTGGAAACACCATATATTTT. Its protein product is CASTFDRGLTSSGNTIYF.

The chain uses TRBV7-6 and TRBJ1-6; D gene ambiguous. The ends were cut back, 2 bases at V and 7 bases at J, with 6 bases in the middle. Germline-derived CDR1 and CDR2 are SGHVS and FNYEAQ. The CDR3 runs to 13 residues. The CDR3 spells CASSLFNNSPLHF. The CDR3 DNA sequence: TGTGCCAGCAGCTTATTCAACAATTCACCCCTCCACTTT.

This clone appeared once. This CDR3 reads CAWSAGTRVLHF. The DNA of the CDR3 is TGTGCCTGGAGCGCTGGGACCAGGGTTTTGCATTTT. The rearrangement uses TRBV30 and TRBJ1-5, with D possibly being TRBD1 (5 bases). The germline V gene encodes CDR1 GTSNPN and CDR2 SVGIG (reference sequence). V was trimmed by 3 bases and J by 15 bases, leaving 18 bases between them. The CDR3 is made up of 12 amino acids.

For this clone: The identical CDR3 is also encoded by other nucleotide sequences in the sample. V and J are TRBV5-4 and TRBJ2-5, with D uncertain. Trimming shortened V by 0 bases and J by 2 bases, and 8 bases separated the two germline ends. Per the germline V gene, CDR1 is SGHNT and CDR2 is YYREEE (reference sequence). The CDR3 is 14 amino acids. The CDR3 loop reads CASSLAGVQETQYF. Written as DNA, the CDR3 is TGTGCCAGCAGCTTGGCCGGCGTTCAAGAGACCCAGTACTTC. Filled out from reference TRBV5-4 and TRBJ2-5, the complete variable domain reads ETGVTQSPTHLIKTRGQQVTLRCSSQSGHNTVSWYQQALGQGPQFIFQYYREEENGRGNFPPRFSGLQFPNYSSELNVNALELDDSALYLCASSLAGVQETQYFGPGTRLLVL.

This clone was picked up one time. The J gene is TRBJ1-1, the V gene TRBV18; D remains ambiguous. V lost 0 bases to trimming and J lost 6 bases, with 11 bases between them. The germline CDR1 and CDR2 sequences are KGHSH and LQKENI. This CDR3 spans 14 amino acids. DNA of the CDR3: TGTGCCAGCTCACCACCAGAGGGTTTCTCTGAAGCTTTCTTT. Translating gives CASSPPEGFSEAFF.

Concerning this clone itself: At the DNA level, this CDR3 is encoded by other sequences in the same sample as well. The CDR3 bases are TGTGCCACCAGCAGGGGGGGACTAGCGGCTTACGAGCAGTACTTC. Translating it yields CATSRGGLAAYEQYF. The rearrangement joins TRBV15 to TRBJ2-7; 11 bases align to TRBD2. This CDR3 comprises 15 residues. CDR1 and CDR2 from the germline V gene are LNHNV and YYDKDF (reference sequence). After removal of 3 bases from V and 4 bases from J, the junction contained 5 bases not matched to a gene.

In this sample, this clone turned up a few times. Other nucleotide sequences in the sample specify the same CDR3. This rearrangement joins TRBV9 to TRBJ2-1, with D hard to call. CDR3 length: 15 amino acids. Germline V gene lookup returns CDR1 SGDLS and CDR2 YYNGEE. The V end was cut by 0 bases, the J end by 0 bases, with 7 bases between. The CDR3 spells CASSVGGNSYNEQFF. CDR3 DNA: TGTGCCAGCAGCGTAGGGGGTAACTCCTACAATGAGCAGTTCTTC.

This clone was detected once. The CDR3 protein is CASSQDGGQGTLAEAFF. CDR3 coding DNA: TGCGCCAGCAGCCAAGACGGCGGGCAGGGGACGCTCGCTGAAGCTTTCTTT. J is TRBJ1-1 and V is TRBV4-3, with a tentative D call TRBD1 (6 bases). Trimming left V 0 bases short and J 6 bases short, with 20 bases between. From germline, CDR1 is LGHNA and CDR2 YSLEER. This CDR3 contains 17 residues.